This T cell receptor beta chain was observed in a study of shared clonotypes between healthy human individuals. Germline-derived CDR1 and CDR2 are LNHDA and SQIVND (reference sequence). The V gene end was trimmed by 5 bases and the J gene end by 6 bases; junction bases not matched to a gene: 5. The CDR3 has 14 amino acids. Study results and caveats: An anticipated effect of sequencing depth on clonotype sharing among donors was recognized.

Remarks on this clone: What it recognizes is unknown.

TCRdb's table, derived via immunoSEQ multiplex PCR, lists solely in-frame clones and lacks some. The sample contains more than 1,200,000 clones, just under 99% of which appear only once. Material for sequencing was naive CD4+ T cells sorted from blood. Described subset: CD45RA+ positively selected. This sequence was found in a man aged 25-40 years in good health. The rearrangement links TRBV19 to TRBJ1-5, with 9 nucleotides matching TRBD1. Here the CDR3 DNA reads TGTGCCAGTAGTGTCGGGACAGGGTTTCAGCCCCAGCATTTT. It codes for CASSVGTGFQPQHF. Full variable domain (outside the CDR3, taken from reference TRBV19 and TRBJ1-5): DGGITQSPKYLFRKEGQNVTLSCEQNLNHDAMYWYRQDPGQGLRLIYYSQIVNDFQKGDIAEGYSVSREKKESFPLTVTSAQKNPTAFYLCASSVGTGFQPQHFGDGTRLSIL.